Below, 30 T cell receptor beta chains from the same sample are listed, as sequenced in a study of beta chain features in type 1 diabetes. The sequenced template was cDNA made from the entire isolated RNA. Clones were sequenced by immunoSEQ multiplex PCR, and TCRdb holds only the in-frame ones, with some missing. In the table there are roughly 140,000 clones, around 10% of which are singletons. Sequenced: central memory CD4+ T cells from blood. All receptors come from a man aged 18 to 29 in good health.

This clone was detected only a few times. The rearrangement uses TRBV30 and TRBJ2-5, with 8 bases matching TRBD2. V shed 0 bases and J 5 bases; nucleotides not matched to a gene: 8. The CDR3 has 15 amino acids. Germline CDR1 and CDR2: GTSNPN and SVGIG (reference sequence). In DNA form, the CDR3 reads TGTGCCTGGAGTGTTGATAGCGGGGCAGGGGAGACCCAGTACTTC. Translated, it gives CAWSVDSGAGETQYF.

The genes are TRBV9 and TRBJ2-5, with unresolved D. The CDR3 covers 14 residues. Germline-derived CDR1 and CDR2 are SGDLS and YYNGEE. V dropped 4 bases and J dropped 5 bases, with 15 bases sitting between them. Written as DNA, the CDR3 is TGTGCCAGCAGCCCACAACCGCCTGGGGAGACCCAGTACTTC. Protein: CASSPQPPGETQYF.

The gene calls are TRBV2 and TRBJ2-7; D gene uncertain. Trimming took off 1 base at V and 4 bases at J, with 17 bases between the two ends. Germline loops: CDR1 SNHLY, CDR2 FYNNEI. The CDR3 sequence is 16 residues long. As DNA, the CDR3 is TGTGCCAGCAGTGAAGTCCGAAGGGCTAGTGGGTACGAGCAGTACTTC. Its translation: CASSEVRRASGYEQYF.

The table lists this clone with a few counts. The chain employs TRBV4-2 and TRBJ2-5; no clear D gene. Trimming removed 0 bases from V and 0 bases from J, with 5 bases in between. Germline CDR1 is LGHNA and CDR2 is YNFKEQ. This CDR3 spans 14 amino acids. The CDR3 here is CASSQDPYQETQYF. The CDR3 DNA reads as TGTGCCAGCAGCCAAGATCCGTACCAAGAGACCCAGTACTTC.

This clone was detected many times. Here the CDR3 reads CASSLAGAQGVNYGYTF. Here the CDR3 DNA reads TGTGCCAGCAGCTTAGCGGGAGCACAGGGAGTGAACTATGGCTACACCTTC. This chain uses TRBV7-2 with TRBJ1-2, with D perhaps matching TRBD1 (6 bases). Trimming took 0 bases from V and 2 from J, leaving 16 bases between them. The CDR3 runs to 17 residues. Germline CDR1 is SGHTA and CDR2 is FQGNSA.

The genes are TRBV5-1 and TRBJ2-3; 7 nucleotides line up with TRBD2. V shed 2 bases, J shed 3 bases, and the junction held 9 bases outside the gene matches. The CDR3 runs 16 residues. Per germline, CDR1 SGHRS and CDR2 YFSETQ. The CDR3 DNA is TGCGCCAGCAGCTTCAGCCTAGCGGAGGGGACAGATACGCAGTATTTT. Its protein is CASSFSLAEGTDTQYF.

The chain uses TRBV7-9 and TRBJ1-4; D possibly corresponds to TRBD1 (6 bases). The germline gives CDR1 SEHNR, CDR2 FQNEAQ (reference sequence). This CDR3 spans 14 amino acids. The ends were cut back, 5 bases at V and 8 bases at J, with 15 bases in the middle. For the CDR3, the DNA is TGTGCCAGCAGCCCTAGTGGGACAATCGAAAAACTGTTTTTT. Its protein product is CASSPSGTIEKLFF.

The rearrangement links TRBV6-6 to TRBJ1-1; the D gene is possibly TRBD1 (6 bases). Trimming shortened V by 10 bases and J by 11 bases, and 29 bases separated the two germline ends. CDR1 is MNHNY and CDR2 is SVGAGI in the germline V gene (reference sequence). The CDR3 runs to 15 residues. The CDR3 coding sequence is TGTGCCATCAGCCAGGGGCCGGGCGTCGGAGATCATGCTTTCTTT. Its translation is CAISQGPGVGDHAFF.

This clone has a handful of counts. The chain joins TRBV2 to TRBJ2-2; 7 bases align to TRBD1. J lost 2 bases, V lost 8 bases, and 5 bases had no gene match. Germline V CDR1 and CDR2: SNHLY, FYNNEI. The CDR3 is 14 residues long. As DNA, the CDR3 is TGTGCCAGCGGGGGACAGAGCAACACCGGGGAGCTGTTTTTT. Its protein is CASGGQSNTGELFF.

Many counts were recorded for this clone. The chain is built from TRBV6-5 and TRBJ2-3, with a tentative D call TRBD1 (7 bases). CDR3 size: 16 residues. Trimming pared 0 bases from V and 7 bases from J, leaving 17 bases between. CDR1 is MNHEY and CDR2 is SVGAGI in the germline V gene. CDR3 amino acids: CASSYSAGQLLYTQYF. CDR3 nucleotide sequence: TGTGCCAGCAGTTACTCGGCGGGACAGCTATTATATACGCAGTATTTT.

The chain employs TRBV6-5 and TRBJ2-5; a possible D gene is TRBD2 (5 bases). Looked up from germline, CDR1 is MNHEY and CDR2 is SVGAGI. The CDR3 totals 14 residues. The germline V and J ends were trimmed by 0 bases and 2 bases, with 7 bases remaining between them. CDR3 DNA sequence: TGTGCCAGCAGTTACTCTCGGGGTCAAGAGACCCAGTACTTC. This gives the protein CASSYSRGQETQYF.

This clone was detected only a few times. The J gene is TRBJ2-4, the V gene TRBV5-6; D tentatively fits TRBD1 or TRBD2 (5 bases each). Germline V gene data show CDR1 as SGHDT and CDR2 as YYEEEE. With 4 bases removed from V and 6 bases from J, the gap between germline ends came to 11 bases. This CDR3 region has 13 residues. The CDR3 sequence: CASSAKGRNIQYF. The CDR3 coding sequence is TGTGCCAGCAGCGCGAAGGGGAGAAACATTCAGTACTTC.

This clone was detected a few times. The gene calls are TRBV2 and TRBJ2-3; TRBD1 matches 9 bases. Germline CDR1 is SNHLY and CDR2 is FYNNEI. With 5 bases clipped from V and 4 bases from J, the junction kept 4 bases outside the gene matches. There are 14 residues in the CDR3. The CDR3 coding sequence is TGTGCCAGCAGTTCGGACAGGGGAGCAGATACGCAGTATTTT. Its protein is CASSSDRGADTQYF.

The chain carries TRBV5-1 and TRBJ1-2; D unresolved. The germline V gene has CDR1 SGHRS and CDR2 YFSETQ. V lost 3 bases to trimming and J lost 4 bases, with 7 bases between them. The CDR3 extends over 12 amino acids. CDR3 protein: CASSSDTYGYTF. In DNA, the CDR3 is TGCGCCAGCAGCTCCGACACCTATGGCTACACCTTC.

This clone was seen ten or more times. This chain joins TRBV28 and TRBJ2-5; 13 bases line up with TRBD2. Germline CDR1 and CDR2: MDHEN and SYDVKM. CDR3 length: 15 residues. V dropped 8 bases and J dropped 7; count of bases not matched to a gene: 10. As DNA, the CDR3 is TGTGCCAGCGGACCACTAGCGGGGGGGATCCGGACCCAGTACTTC. Translating it yields CASGPLAGGIRTQYF.

V usage is TRBV5-4 and J usage is TRBJ1-1; D may be TRBD1 (5 bases). The CDR3 is 14 residues long. In germline, CDR1 is SGHNT, CDR2 YYREEE (reference sequence). The V gene lost 5 bases and the J gene lost 1 base, with 12 bases spanning the gap. The CDR3 DNA is TGTGCCAGCAGGCGGGACGGGCAGAACACTGAAGCTTTCTTT. As protein: CASRRDGQNTEAFF. Together with reference TRBV5-4 and TRBJ1-1, the CDR3 gives the full variable domain: ETGVTQSPTHLIKTRGQQVTLRCSSQSGHNTVSWYQQALGQGPQFIFQYYREEENGRGNFPPRFSGLQFPNYSSELNVNALELDDSALYLCASRRDGQNTEAFFGQGTRLTVV.

In its sample, this clone was seen a few times. The chain is built from TRBV6-6 and TRBJ2-7; 7 bases are shared with TRBD1. This CDR3 has 12 residues. V shed 7 bases and J 2 bases; nucleotides not matched to a gene: 2. Germline V CDR1 and CDR2: MNHNY, SVGAGI (reference sequence). This CDR3 is CASTQGAYEQYF. As DNA, the CDR3 is TGTGCCAGCACCCAGGGGGCCTACGAGCAGTACTTC.

This clone occurred a few times. The chain couples TRBV23-1 to TRBJ2-3, with no clear D. TRBV23-1 is known as an ORF, though its function is uncertain. The CDR3 is 12 amino acids. The V and J ends lost 2 bases and 4 bases respectively, with 4 bases between them. The CDR3 reads CASSQSADTQYF. CDR3 nucleotide sequence: TGCGCCAGCAGTCAAAGTGCAGATACGCAGTATTTT.

The chain is built from TRBV5-6 and TRBJ2-5; possibly TRBD2 for D (5 bases). CDR3 length: 16 amino acids. Germline V gene lookup returns CDR1 SGHDT and CDR2 YYEEEE. The V end was cut by 6 bases, the J end by 3 bases, with 21 bases between. The CDR3 bases are TGTGCCAGCACCTTCGGACTCCGTGGGTCCGAAGAGACCCAGTACTTC. Translated: CASTFGLRGSEETQYF. The full variable domain, completed using reference TRBV5-6 and TRBJ2-5, is DAGVTQSPTHLIKTRGQQVTLRCSPKSGHDTVSWYQQALGQGPQFIFQYYEEEERQRGNFPDRFSGHQFPNYSSELNVNALLLGDSALYLCASTFGLRGSEETQYFGPGTRLLVL.

V and J are TRBV9 and TRBJ2-1; D is uncertain. The CDR3 is made up of 12 amino acids. V lost 0 bases and J lost 7, with 5 bases in between. CDR1 is SGDLS, CDR2 YYNGEE, per germline. CDR3 DNA sequence: TGTGCCAGCAGCGTAGAGCTAAATGAGCAGTTCTTC. Protein sequence: CASSVELNEQFF.

This chain joins TRBV5-4 and TRBJ1-1; D is ambiguous. This CDR3 is built from 13 residues. Germline V gene sequence: CDR1 SGHNT, CDR2 YYREEE (reference sequence). V was trimmed by 2 bases and J by 1 base, leaving 6 bases between them. The CDR3 DNA follows: TGTGCCAGCAGCTTATCCGAGAACACTGAAGCTTTCTTT. Its translation is CASSLSENTEAFF.

This clone was picked up a small number of times. The J gene is TRBJ1-1, the V gene TRBV18; D not resolved. Germline loops: CDR1 KGHSH, CDR2 LQKENI. The CDR3 consists of 12 residues. Trimming shortened V by 6 bases and J by 1 base, and 6 bases separated the two germline ends. The CDR3 DNA sequence: TGTGCCAGCTCCCAAGGGAACACTGAAGCTTTCTTT. Encoded protein: CASSQGNTEAFF.

Ten or more counts support this clone. The genes are TRBV7-2 and TRBJ2-7, with D hard to call. The CDR3 spans 13 residues. V was trimmed by 5 bases and J by 3 bases, leaving 11 bases between them. Germline V gene data show CDR1 as SGHTA and CDR2 as FQGNSA. CDR3 sequence: CASSRGQFYEQYF. Written as DNA, the CDR3 is TGTGCCAGCAGCCGTGGGCAGTTCTACGAGCAGTACTTC.

Many counts were recorded for this clone. The genes are TRBV5-4 and TRBJ2-3; unclear D gene. The germline CDR1 and CDR2 sequences are SGHNT and YYREEE (reference sequence). Trimming took 1 base from V and 0 from J, leaving 12 bases between them. The length of the CDR3 is 16 residues. CDR3 sequence (DNA): TGTGCCAGCAGCTTGTCTCTGGTGGCGAGCACAGATACGCAGTATTTT. The encoded protein is CASSLSLVASTDTQYF.

This clone was seen only a few times. The chain carries TRBV20-1 and TRBJ2-7, with TRBD1 as a possible D gene (5 bases). The CDR3 consists of 11 residues. V was trimmed by 6 bases and J by 3 bases, leaving 9 bases between them. The germline V gene encodes CDR1 DFQATT and CDR2 SNEGSKA (reference sequence). In DNA, the CDR3 is TGCAGTGCCCCGGACAACTACGAGCAGTACTTC. Its protein product is CSAPDNYEQYF.

This clone has more than one count but fewer than ten. The V gene is TRBV19, the J gene TRBJ2-7; D is undetermined. The CDR3 spans 17 residues. Germline lookup yields CDR1 LNHDA and CDR2 SQIVND (reference sequence). V lost 5 bases to trimming and J lost 3 bases, with 23 bases between them. The chain's CDR3 is CASSRALEGPGHYEQYF. The CDR3 DNA reads TGTGCCAGTAGTCGGGCCTTAGAAGGACCCGGTCACTACGAGCAGTACTTC.

There are a few counts of this clone. The J gene is TRBJ1-5, the V gene TRBV7-8; 10 bases agree with TRBD1. The CDR3 contains 15 residues. Germline V lookup: CDR1 SGHVS, CDR2 FQNEAQ. V lost 4 bases and J lost 11; bases outside the gene matches: 11. This chain's CDR3 is CASSSPGTGVPAQHF. In DNA, the CDR3 is TGTGCCAGCAGCTCCCCCGGGACAGGGGTACCGGCCCAGCATTTT.

The rearrangement links TRBV5-1 to TRBJ2-5; D call uncertain. V was pared by 0 bases and J by 0 bases, with 12 bases between. Germline V gene sequence: CDR1 SGHRS, CDR2 YFSETQ. The CDR3 totals 16 residues. CDR3 sequence (DNA): TGCGCCAGCAGCTTGGGGACGGTGGCGAACCAAGAGACCCAGTACTTC. Protein sequence: CASSLGTVANQETQYF.

The rearrangement links TRBV5-1 to TRBJ2-3, with TRBD1 as a possible D gene (5 bases). Trimming removed 4 bases at V and 5 bases at J, with 8 bases between. Germline V gene sequence: CDR1 SGHRS, CDR2 YFSETQ. The CDR3 length is 12 residues. As DNA, the CDR3 is TGCGCCAGCAGCCTCGACAGAGATACGCAGTATTTT. It encodes CASSLDRDTQYF.

The chain couples TRBV5-1 to TRBJ1-1; D remains unclear. Trimming removed 4 bases from V and 1 base from J, with 11 bases in between. The CDR3 totals 14 residues. Germline CDR1 and CDR2: SGHRS and YFSETQ. CDR3: CASSPSPANTEAFF. The CDR3 DNA reads TGCGCCAGCAGCCCTTCTCCGGCGAACACTGAAGCTTTCTTT.